The 8 T cell receptor beta chains below were found in one sample sequenced in a study of cytomegalovirus exposure and HLA in healthy donors. Produced via immunoSEQ multiplex PCR; TCRdb's table is partial and in-frame only. The profile shows roughly 230,000 clones, 80% to 95% of them singletons. The sequencing input was PBMCs. The receptor source for this set is a woman aged 30 to 39 in good health and CMV-seronegative.

The CDR3 loop reads CASRKGGDTQYF. DNA for the CDR3: TGTGCCAGCAGGAAAGGTGGGGATACGCAGTATTTT. This chain joins TRBV6-6 and TRBJ2-3; no reliable D call. The CDR3 totals 12 residues. With 6 bases removed from V and 6 bases from J, the gap between germline ends came to 10 bases. Germline CDR1 reads MNHNY; CDR2 reads SVGAGI (reference sequence).

The genes are TRBV15 and TRBJ2-1, with 8 bases fitting TRBD1. The CDR3 covers 15 residues. Looked up from germline, CDR1 is LNHNV and CDR2 is YYDKDF (reference sequence). The trim removed 3 bases at V and 5 bases at J, leaving 6 bases unmatched. CDR3 nucleotide sequence: TGTGCCACCAGCAGTCGACAGGGGCCGGACAATGAGCAGTTCTTC. Amino acid sequence: CATSSRQGPDNEQFF. Together with reference TRBV15 and TRBJ2-1, the CDR3 gives the full variable domain: DAMVIQNPRYQVTQFGKPVTLSCSQTLNHNVMYWYQQKSSQAPKLLFHYYDKDFNNEADTPDNFQSRRPNTSFCFLDIRSPGLGDTAMYLCATSSRQGPDNEQFFGPGTRLTVL.

The chain carries TRBV10-3 and TRBJ2-3; D is possibly TRBD2 (6 bases). Between the trimmed V and J ends, which lost 4 bases and 2 bases, there was a span of 10 bases. The CDR3 spans 14 residues. Germline V gene lookup returns CDR1 ENHRY and CDR2 SYGVKD. CDR3 sequence reads: CAISASGLTDTQYF. CDR3 in DNA: TGTGCCATCAGTGCGAGCGGGCTCACAGATACGCAGTATTTT.

The chain couples TRBV10-3 to TRBJ2-7, with 9 bases that match TRBD2. Germline V gene sequence: CDR1 ENHRY, CDR2 SYGVKD. V dropped 4 bases and J dropped 0; count of bases not matched to a gene: 16. The CDR3 is 19 amino acids. CDR3 protein: CAISVSLLAGRVHSYEQYF. The CDR3 DNA follows: TGTGCCATCAGTGTCTCCCTTCTAGCGGGACGGGTTCACTCCTACGAGCAGTACTTC.

Concerning this clone itself: Other nucleotide sequences in the sample specify the same CDR3. The chain joins TRBV29-1 to TRBJ2-1; the D gene is possibly TRBD2 (5 bases). The ends were cut back, 7 bases at V and 5 bases at J, with 9 bases in the middle. Germline V CDR1 and CDR2: SQVTM, ANQGSEA. This CDR3 contains 11 residues. DNA for the CDR3: TGCAGCGCGGGGAGCAACAATGAGCAGTTCTTC. Its protein product is CSAGSNNEQFF.

The rearrangement uses TRBV7-2 and TRBJ2-5; TRBD2 is a possible D gene (5 bases). This CDR3 contains 13 residues. The V end was cut by 0 bases, the J end by 7 bases, with 9 bases between. CDR1 is SGHTA, CDR2 FQGNSA, per germline. CDR3 DNA: TGTGCCAGCAGCTTAGCTCTGGGGAGGACCCAGTACTTC. Amino acids: CASSLALGRTQYF.

The chain couples TRBV5-1 to TRBJ1-1, with 7 nucleotides matching TRBD1. The CDR3 sequence is 15 residues long. Germline CDR1 reads SGHRS; CDR2 reads YFSETQ. The V gene end was trimmed by 4 bases and the J gene end by 3 bases; junction bases not matched to a gene: 9. CDR3 bases: TGCGCCAGCAGCCCGGGGACAGCCAGGGACACTGAAGCTTTCTTT. Translated, it gives CASSPGTARDTEAFF. The full variable domain, completed using reference TRBV5-1 and TRBJ1-1, is KAGVTQTPRYLIKTRGQQVTLSCSPISGHRSVSWYQQTPGQGLQFLFEYFSETQRNKGNFPGRFSGRQFSNSRSEMNVSTLELGDSALYLCASSPGTARDTEAFFGQGTRLTVV.

V and J are TRBV2 and TRBJ1-1; 7 bases are shared with TRBD1. V was clipped by 6 bases and J by 4 bases; unmatched bases: 11. This CDR3 is 15 amino acids long. Germline CDR1 and CDR2: SNHLY and FYNNEI. Written as DNA, the CDR3 is TGTGCCAGCAGCGGCGAGACAGGGTTGGTCACTGAAGCTTTCTTT. Protein sequence: CASSGETGLVTEAFF.